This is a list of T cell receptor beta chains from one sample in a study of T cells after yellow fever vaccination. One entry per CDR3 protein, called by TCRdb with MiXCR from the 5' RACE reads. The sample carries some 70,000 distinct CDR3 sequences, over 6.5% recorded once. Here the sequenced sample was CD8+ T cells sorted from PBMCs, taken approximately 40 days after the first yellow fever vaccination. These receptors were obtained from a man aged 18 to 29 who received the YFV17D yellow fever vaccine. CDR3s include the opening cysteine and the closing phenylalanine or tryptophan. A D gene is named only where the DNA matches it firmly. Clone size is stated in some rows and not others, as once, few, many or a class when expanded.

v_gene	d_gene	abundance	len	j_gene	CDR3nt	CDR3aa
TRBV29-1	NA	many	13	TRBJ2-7	TGCAGCGTTGAATCGGAAGTCTCCTACGAGCAGTACTTC	CSVESEVSYEQYF
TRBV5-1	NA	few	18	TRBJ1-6	TGCGCCAGCAGCTGGTCGGCTAATCCCGGGACCGGTAATTCACCCCTCCACTTT	CASSWSANPGTGNSPLHF
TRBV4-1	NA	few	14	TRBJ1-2	TGCGCCAGCAGCCAAGCGGGCGGGATCTATGGCTACACCTTC	CASSQAGGIYGYTF
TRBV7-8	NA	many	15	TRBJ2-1	TGTGCCAGCAGCTTAGGGGGGCACTCCTACAATGAGCAGTTCTTC	CASSLGGHSYNEQFF
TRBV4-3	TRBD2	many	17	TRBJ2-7	TGCGCCAGCAGCCAAGAATTCTCCGGGGGGGCAGTCTACGAGCAGTACTTC	CASSQEFSGGAVYEQYF
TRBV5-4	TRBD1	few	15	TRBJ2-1	TGTGCCAGCAGCTTGCGCCAGGGGGAAGGAGATGAGCAGTTCTTC	CASSLRQGEGDEQFF
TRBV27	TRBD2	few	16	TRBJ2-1	TGTGCCAGCAGTTCCCTCCCCGCGGGGGGGCTCAATGAGCAGTTCTTC	CASSSLPAGGLNEQFF
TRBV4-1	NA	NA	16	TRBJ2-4	TGCGCCACCTCAGGCCTTGGTGTTATAGCCAAAAACATTCAGTACTTC	CATSGLGVIAKNIQYF
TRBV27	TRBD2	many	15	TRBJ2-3	TGTGCCAGCAGTTTATCGGGAGGGTACACAGATACGCAGTATTTT	CASSLSGGYTDTQYF
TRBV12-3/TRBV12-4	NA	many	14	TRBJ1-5	TGTGCCAGCCGGGAAACCCATTGGAATCAGCCCCAGCATTTT	CASRETHWNQPQHF
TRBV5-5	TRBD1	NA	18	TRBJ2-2	TGTGCCAGCAGCTTGGACGGGTCCGGGACAGGATACACCGGGGAGCTGTTTTTT	CASSLDGSGTGYTGELFF
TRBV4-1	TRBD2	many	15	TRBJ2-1	TGCGCCAGCAGCCAAGTCCTAGCGGGGGGGCATGAGCAGTTCTTC	CASSQVLAGGHEQFF
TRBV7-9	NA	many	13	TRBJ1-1	TGTGCCAGCAGCTGGACGGAGAACACTGAAGCTTTCTTT	CASSWTENTEAFF
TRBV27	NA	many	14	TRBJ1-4	TGTGCCAGCAGTTTATTGGGCAGACATGAAAAACTGTTTTTT	CASSLLGRHEKLFF
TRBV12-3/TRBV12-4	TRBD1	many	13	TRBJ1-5	TGTGCCAGCAGATCAGGGGGGAGCCAGCCCCAGCATTTT	CASRSGGSQPQHF
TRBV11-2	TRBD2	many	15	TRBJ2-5	TGTGCCAGCAGCTTACTTGTGGGGGGGCAAGAGACCCAGTACTTC	CASSLLVGGQETQYF
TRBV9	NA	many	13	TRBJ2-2	TGTGCCAGCCCCGATGGGCTCACCGGGGAGCTGTTTTTT	CASPDGLTGELFF
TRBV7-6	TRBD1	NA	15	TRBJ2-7	TGTGCCAGCAGCTTAGGGCCAGGGGGCGAGTACGAGCAGTACTTC	CASSLGPGGEYEQYF
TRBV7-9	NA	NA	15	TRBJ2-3	TGTGCCAGCTCGAGGGAGGGGGCTAGCACAGATACGCAGTATTTT	CASSREGASTDTQYF
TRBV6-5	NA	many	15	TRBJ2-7	TGTGCCAGCAGTTACTCCCGGGCAAAAGGGCGCGAGCAGTACTTC	CASSYSRAKGREQYF
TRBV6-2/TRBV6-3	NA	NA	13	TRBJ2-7	TGTGCCAGCAGTTACTGGCAGAACTACGAGCAGTACTTC	CASSYWQNYEQYF
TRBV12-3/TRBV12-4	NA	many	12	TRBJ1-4	TGTGCCAGCAGTTTCTTAGGTGAAAAACTGTTTTTT	CASSFLGEKLFF
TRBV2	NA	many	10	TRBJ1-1	TGTGCCAGCAGGTTCACTGAAGCTTTCTTT	CASRFTEAFF
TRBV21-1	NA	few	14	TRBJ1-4	TGTGCCATCGGCAGAGAGACAACTAATGAAAAACTGTTTTTT	CAIGRETTNEKLFF
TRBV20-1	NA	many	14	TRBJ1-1	TGCAGTGCAACGGGACTTACCATGAACACTGAAGCTTTCTTT	CSATGLTMNTEAFF
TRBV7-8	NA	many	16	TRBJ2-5	TGTGCCAGCAGCTTACTAGGGGAAGAGGAGGGAGAGACCCAGTACTTC	CASSLLGEEEGETQYF
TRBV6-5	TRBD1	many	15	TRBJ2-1	TGTGCCAGCAGTTACTCACAGGGGGGCTACAATGAGCAGTTCTTC	CASSYSQGGYNEQFF
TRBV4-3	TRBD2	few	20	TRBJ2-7	TGCGCCAGCAGCCAAGATTCGGGACTAGCGGGGGCCCCGGGTCTCTACGAGCAGTACTTC	CASSQDSGLAGAPGLYEQYF
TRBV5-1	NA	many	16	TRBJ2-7	TGCGCCAGCAGCTTGGGTCGGCAGGTCCCACTCTACGAGCAGTACTTC	CASSLGRQVPLYEQYF
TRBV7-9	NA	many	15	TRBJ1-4	TGTGCCAGCAGCCCACGGGGGACGGATATTGAAAAACTGTTTTTT	CASSPRGTDIEKLFF
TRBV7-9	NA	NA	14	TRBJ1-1	TGTGCCAGCAGCTTAGATGGGTCAAACACTGAAGCTTTCTTT	CASSLDGSNTEAFF
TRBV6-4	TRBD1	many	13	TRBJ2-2	TGTGCCAGCAGTGGGACAGGCACCGGGGAGCTGTTTTTT	CASSGTGTGELFF
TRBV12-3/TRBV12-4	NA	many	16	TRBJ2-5	TGTGCCAGCAGTTGGATCCGGGACGGCGCCAGGAAGACCCAGTACTTC	CASSWIRDGARKTQYF
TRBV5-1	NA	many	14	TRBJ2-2	TGCGCCAGCAGCTTTATACGCTTGGCCGGGGAGCTGTTTTTT	CASSFIRLAGELFF
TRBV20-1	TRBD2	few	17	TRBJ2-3	TGCAGTGCTAGAGATAGATTAGCGGGGGGGCCCACGGATACGCAGTATTTT	CSARDRLAGGPTDTQYF
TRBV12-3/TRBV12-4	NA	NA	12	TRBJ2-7	TGTGCCAGCTTTTGGACACCCTACGAGCAGTACTTC	CASFWTPYEQYF
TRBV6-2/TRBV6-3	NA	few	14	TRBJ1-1	TGTGCCAGCAGCTCAGGGATCATGAACACTGAAGCTTTCTTT	CASSSGIMNTEAFF
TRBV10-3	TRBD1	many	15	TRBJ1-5	TGTGCCATCAGTGATTTTGACAGGGTGGGTCAGCCCCAGCATTTT	CAISDFDRVGQPQHF
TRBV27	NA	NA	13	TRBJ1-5	TGTGCCAGCAGTTGGGCTAGCAATCAGCCCCAGCATTTT	CASSWASNQPQHF
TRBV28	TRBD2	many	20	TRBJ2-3	TGTGCCAGCAGTTTCGGTGGAGATTCCGGAGCGGGGGGGATCTGGGATACGCAGTATTTT	CASSFGGDSGAGGIWDTQYF
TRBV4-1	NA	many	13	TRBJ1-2	TGCGCCAGCAGCCCCGGACCCGGTGGGGGCTACACCTTC	CASSPGPGGGYTF